This entry is about one TCR beta chain. This CDR3 is 16 amino acids long. Germline V gives CDR1 LNHDA, CDR2 SQIVND (reference sequence). V dropped 6 bases and J dropped 1; count of bases not matched to a gene: 8. This record comes from a study of T cell responses to AZD1222 COVID-19 vaccine. The assay was immunoSEQ multiplex PCR, and TCRdb's table has in-frame clones only and misses some. Here the sample spans roughly 120,000 clones, 93% being singletons. This clonotype originated in an adult in good health. The starting material was peripheral blood, obtained on day 0 of AZD1222 vaccination. This sequence joins TRBV19 and TRBJ2-4; 8 bases fit TRBD1. The CDR3 loop reads CASSSTGGSAKNIQYF. Here the CDR3 DNA reads TGTGCCAGTAGCTCTACAGGGGGTTCGGCCAAAAACATTCAGTACTTC.